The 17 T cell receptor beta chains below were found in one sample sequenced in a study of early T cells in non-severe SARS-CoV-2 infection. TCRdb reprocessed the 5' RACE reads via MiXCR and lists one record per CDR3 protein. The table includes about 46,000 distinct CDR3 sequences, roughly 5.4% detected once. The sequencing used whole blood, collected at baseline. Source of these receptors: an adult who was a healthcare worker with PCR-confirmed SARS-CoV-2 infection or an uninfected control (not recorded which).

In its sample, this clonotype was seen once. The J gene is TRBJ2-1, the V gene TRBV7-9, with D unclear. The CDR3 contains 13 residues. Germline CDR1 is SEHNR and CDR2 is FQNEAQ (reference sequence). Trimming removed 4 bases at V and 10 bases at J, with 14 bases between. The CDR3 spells CASSSPLSFEQFF. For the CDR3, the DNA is TGTGCCAGCAGCTCCCCCCTGAGCTTCGAGCAGTTCTTC.

CDR3 sequence: CASSLWQGVSGREETQYF. The CDR3 DNA follows: TGTGCCAGCAGCTTATGGCAGGGGGTATCTGGGAGAGAAGAGACCCAGTACTTC. V and J are TRBV7-9 and TRBJ2-5; 7 bases are shared with TRBD1. The CDR3 runs 18 residues. CDR1 is SEHNR and CDR2 is FQNEAQ in the germline V gene (reference sequence). Losses at the gene ends were 2 bases for V and 3 bases for J; bases not matched to a gene: 15.

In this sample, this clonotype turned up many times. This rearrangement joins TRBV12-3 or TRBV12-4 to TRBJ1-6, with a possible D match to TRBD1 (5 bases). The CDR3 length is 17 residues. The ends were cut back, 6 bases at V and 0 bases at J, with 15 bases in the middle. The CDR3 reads CASRPGVTSSYNSPLHF. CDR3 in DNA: TGTGCCAGCAGGCCGGGGGTAACCAGCTCCTATAATTCACCCCTCCACTTT.

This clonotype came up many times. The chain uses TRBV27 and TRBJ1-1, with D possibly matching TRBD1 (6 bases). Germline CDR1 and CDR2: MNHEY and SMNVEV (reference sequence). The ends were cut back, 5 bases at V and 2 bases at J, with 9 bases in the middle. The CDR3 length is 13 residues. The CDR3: CASSRTVNTEAFF. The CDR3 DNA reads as TGTGCCAGCAGTCGGACAGTTAACACTGAAGCTTTCTTT.

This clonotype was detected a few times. In DNA, the CDR3 is TGTGCCAGCAGTGGGACAGATAGCTCCTACGAGCAGTACTTC. Protein: CASSGTDSSYEQYF. The J gene is TRBJ2-7, the V gene TRBV27; 7 bases are shared with TRBD1. The length of the CDR3 is 14 residues. After removal of 5 bases from V and 0 bases from J, the junction contained 4 bases not matched to a gene. Germline values: CDR1 MNHEY, CDR2 SMNVEV (reference sequence).

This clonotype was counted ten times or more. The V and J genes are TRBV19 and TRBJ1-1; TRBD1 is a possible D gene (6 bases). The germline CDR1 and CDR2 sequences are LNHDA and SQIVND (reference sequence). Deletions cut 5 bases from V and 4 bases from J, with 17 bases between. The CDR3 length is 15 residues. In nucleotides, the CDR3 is TGTGCCAGTAGTGTCCTACAGGGATCGGGCACTGAAGCTTTCTTT. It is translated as CASSVLQGSGTEAFF.

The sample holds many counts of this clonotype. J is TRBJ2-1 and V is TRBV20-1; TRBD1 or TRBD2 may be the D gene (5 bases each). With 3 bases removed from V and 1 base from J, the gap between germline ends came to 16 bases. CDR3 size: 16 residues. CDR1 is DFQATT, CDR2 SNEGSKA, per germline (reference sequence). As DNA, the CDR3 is TGCAGTGCTAGGGCCTTCGGGACGCGGTCCTACAATGAGCAGTTCTTC. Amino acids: CSARAFGTRSYNEQFF.

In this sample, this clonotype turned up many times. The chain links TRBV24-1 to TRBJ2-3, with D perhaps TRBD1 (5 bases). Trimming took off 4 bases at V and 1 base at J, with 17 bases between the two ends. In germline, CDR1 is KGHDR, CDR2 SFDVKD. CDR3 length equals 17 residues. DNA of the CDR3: TGTGCCACCAGTGACATCACAGGTCCCTTCCGCACAGATACGCAGTATTTT. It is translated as CATSDITGPFRTDTQYF.

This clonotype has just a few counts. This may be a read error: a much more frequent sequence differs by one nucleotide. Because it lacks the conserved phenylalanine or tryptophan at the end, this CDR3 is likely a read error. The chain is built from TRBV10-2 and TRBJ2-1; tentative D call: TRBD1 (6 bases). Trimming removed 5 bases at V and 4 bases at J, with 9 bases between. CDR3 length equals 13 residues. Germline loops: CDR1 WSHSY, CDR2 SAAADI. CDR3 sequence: CASSPDSYNEQFL. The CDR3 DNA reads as TGCGCCAGCAGTCCGGACAGTTACAATGAGCAGTTCCTC.

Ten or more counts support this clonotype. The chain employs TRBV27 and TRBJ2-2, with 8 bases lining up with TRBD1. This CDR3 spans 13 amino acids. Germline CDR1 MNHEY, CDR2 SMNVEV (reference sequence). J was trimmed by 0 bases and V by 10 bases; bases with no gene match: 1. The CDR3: CATQGANTGELFF. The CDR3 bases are TGTGCCACACAGGGGGCGAACACCGGGGAGCTGTTTTTT.

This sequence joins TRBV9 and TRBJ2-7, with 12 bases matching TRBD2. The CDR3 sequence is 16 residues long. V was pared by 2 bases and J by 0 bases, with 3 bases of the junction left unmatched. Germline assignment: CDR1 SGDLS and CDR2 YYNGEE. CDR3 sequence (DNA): TGTGCCAGCAGCGTGTCGACTAGCGGGAGCTCCTACGAGCAGTACTTC. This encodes CASSVSTSGSSYEQYF. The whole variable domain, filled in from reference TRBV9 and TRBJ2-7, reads DSGVTQTPKHLITATGQRVTLRCSPRSGDLSVYWYQQSLDQGLQFLIQYYNGEERAKGNILERFSAQQFPDLHSELNLSSLELGDSALYFCASSVSTSGSSYEQYFGPGTRLTVT.

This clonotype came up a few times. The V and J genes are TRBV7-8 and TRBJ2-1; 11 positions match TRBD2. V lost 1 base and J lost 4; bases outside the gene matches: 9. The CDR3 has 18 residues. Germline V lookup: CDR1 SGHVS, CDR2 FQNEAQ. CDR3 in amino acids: CASSLVPWTSGRYNEQFF. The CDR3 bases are TGTGCCAGCAGCTTAGTTCCTTGGACTAGCGGGCGTTACAATGAGCAGTTCTTC. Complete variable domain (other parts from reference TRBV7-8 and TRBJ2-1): GAGVSQSPRYKVAKRGQDVALRCDPISGHVSLFWYQQALGQGPEFLTYFQNEAQLDKSGLPSDRFFAERPEGSVSTLKIQRTQQEDSAVYLCASSLVPWTSGRYNEQFFGPGTRLTVL.

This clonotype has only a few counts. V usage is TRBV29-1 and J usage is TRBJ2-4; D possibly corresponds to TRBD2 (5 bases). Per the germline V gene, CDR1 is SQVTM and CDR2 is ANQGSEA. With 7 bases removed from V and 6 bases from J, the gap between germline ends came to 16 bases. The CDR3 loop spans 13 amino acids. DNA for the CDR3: TGCAGCGGAGCGGAGTCATTTCTAAACATTCAGTACTTC. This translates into CSGAESFLNIQYF.

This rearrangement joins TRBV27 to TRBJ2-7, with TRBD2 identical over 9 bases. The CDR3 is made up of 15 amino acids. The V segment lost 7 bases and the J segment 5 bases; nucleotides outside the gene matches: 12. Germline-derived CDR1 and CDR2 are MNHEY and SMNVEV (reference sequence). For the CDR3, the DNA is TGTGCCAGCATCCCCCCGGGTAGCGGGAGCAACGAGCAGTACTTC. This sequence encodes CASIPPGSGSNEQYF.

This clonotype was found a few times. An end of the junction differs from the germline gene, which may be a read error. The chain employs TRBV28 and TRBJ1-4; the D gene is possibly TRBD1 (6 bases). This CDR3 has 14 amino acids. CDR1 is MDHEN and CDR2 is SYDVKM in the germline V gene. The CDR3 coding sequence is TGTGCCAGCAGTTCGTTAATTCTTCCCATGACAGGTTACTTT. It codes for CASSSLILPMTGYF.

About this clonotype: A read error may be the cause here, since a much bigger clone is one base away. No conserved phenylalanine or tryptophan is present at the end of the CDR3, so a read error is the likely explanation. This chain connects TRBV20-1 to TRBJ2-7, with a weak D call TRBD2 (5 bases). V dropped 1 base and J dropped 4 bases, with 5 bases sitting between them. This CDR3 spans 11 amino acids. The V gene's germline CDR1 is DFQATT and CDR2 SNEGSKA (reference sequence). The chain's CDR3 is CSARAGYEQYS. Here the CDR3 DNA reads TGCAGTGCTAGAGCGGGATACGAGCAGTACTCC.

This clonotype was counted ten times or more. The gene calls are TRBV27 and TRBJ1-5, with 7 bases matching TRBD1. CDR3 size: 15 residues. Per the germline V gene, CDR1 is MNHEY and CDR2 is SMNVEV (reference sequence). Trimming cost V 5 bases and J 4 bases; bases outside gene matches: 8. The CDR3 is CASSPQGGGNQPQHF. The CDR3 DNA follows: TGTGCCAGCAGTCCCCAGGGGGGAGGGAATCAGCCCCAGCATTTT.